The clone carrying this T cell receptor beta chain appeared many times. Its antigen is not identified. CDR3 size: 14 residues. V lost 3 bases to trimming and J lost 1 base; unmatched junction nucleotides: 1. Germline V gene data show CDR1 as ENHRY and CDR2 as SYGVKD. This record comes from a study of identical twins. Overall study findings and caveats: Shared out-of-frame alpha sequences (those common to twins) showed excess low generation probability.

From the 5' RACE reads, TCRdb called clonotypes with MiXCR, one entry per CDR3 protein. Of 1.5 million to 2 million distinct CDR3 sequences listed, 25% to 35% were seen once; the top ten hold 0.27%. The receptor's source is a newborn girl in good health. The chain couples TRBV10-3 to TRBJ2-3; 7 nucleotides agree with TRBD1. The sample taken for sequencing was cord blood. CDR3: CAISDGQGTDTQYF. The CDR3 DNA reads TGTGCCATCAGTGACGGACAGGGCACAGATACGCAGTATTTT.